The 17 T cell receptor beta chains reported below all come from one sample, sequenced in a study of cytomegalovirus exposure and HLA in healthy donors. Primers: 60 Vbeta forward and 13 Jbeta reverse. Some clones are missing from TCRdb's copy, which holds only in-frame ones; the method was immunoSEQ multiplex PCR. Found here are around 230,000 clones, approximately 85% of them singletons; the top ten hold 0.24%. Sequenced input: PBMCs. These receptors were taken from a girl aged 2-10 years in good health and CMV-seronegative.

With respect to this clone: The junction differs from germline at one of its ends, possibly a read error. The chain recombines TRBV18 with TRBJ2-7; 11 nucleotides align to TRBD2. CDR3 length: 17 residues. Germline CDR1 is KGHSH and CDR2 is LQKENI. CDR3 sequence (DNA): TGTGCCAGCTCCCCACAACTAGCGGGAGATTACCCCTACGAGCAGTACTTC. Its protein is CASSPQLAGDYPYEQYF.

Of note for this clone: Without the conserved terminal phenylalanine or tryptophan, this CDR3 likely stems from a read error. V gene TRBV13 combines with J gene TRBJ2-7; TRBD1 matches 8 bases. V lost 5 bases, J lost 4 bases, and 13 bases stayed unmatched. Germline V gene data show CDR1 as PRHDT and CDR2 as FYEKMQ (reference sequence). There are 16 residues in the CDR3. The CDR3, as DNA: TGTGCCAGCAGCCCACGCTACGGGGGACAGGTATACGAGCAGTACCTC. Translation: CASSPRYGGQVYEQYL.

This clone occurred once. The chain couples TRBV5-1 to TRBJ2-3, with 11 bases fitting TRBD2. Trimming took 4 bases from V and 6 from J; bases not matched to a gene: 7. The germline CDR1 and CDR2 sequences are SGHRS and YFSETQ. This CDR3 region has 15 residues. The CDR3 loop reads CASSPTSGSVDTQYF. CDR3 sequence (DNA): TGCGCCAGCAGCCCTACTAGCGGGAGCGTGGATACGCAGTATTTT. Drawing the rest from reference TRBV5-1 and TRBJ2-3, the complete variable domain is KAGVTQTPRYLIKTRGQQVTLSCSPISGHRSVSWYQQTPGQGLQFLFEYFSETQRNKGNFPGRFSGRQFSNSRSEMNVSTLELGDSALYLCASSPTSGSVDTQYFGPGTRLTVL.

The V gene is TRBV30, the J gene TRBJ1-6; tentatively, D is TRBD1 (5 bases). The germline gives CDR1 GTSNPN, CDR2 SVGIG (reference sequence). This CDR3 comprises 13 residues. The CDR3 DNA reads TGTGGAACGAGAGGGACTAATAATTCACCCCTCCACTTT. Translation: CGTRGTNNSPLHF.

The chain links TRBV11-3 to TRBJ2-7; 8 bases are a match to TRBD1. The CDR3 covers 15 residues. V lost 2 bases to trimming and J lost 2 bases; unmatched junction nucleotides: 5. Germline assignment: CDR1 SGHNT and CDR2 YENEEA. CDR3 nucleotide sequence: TGTGCCAGCAGCTTAAAGACAGGGGAAACCTACGAGCAGTACTTC. Translated: CASSLKTGETYEQYF.

This sequence joins TRBV4-1 and TRBJ2-7; unclear D gene. CDR1 and CDR2 (germline): MGHRA, YSYEKL. V lost 1 base and J 3 bases, leaving 7 bases between the germline ends. CDR3 length: 13 residues. The CDR3 spells CASSQARFYEQYF. DNA for the CDR3: TGCGCCAGCAGCCAAGCCCGGTTCTACGAGCAGTACTTC.

The V gene is TRBV7-9, the J gene TRBJ1-5; weak D call: TRBD1 (6 bases). The germline V and J ends were trimmed by 6 bases and 0 bases, with 12 bases remaining between them. This CDR3 spans 15 amino acids. Germline-derived CDR1 and CDR2 are SEHNR and FQNEAQ (reference sequence). For the CDR3, the DNA is TGTGCCAGCAGTTCCGACAGGTCTAGCAATCAGCCCCAGCATTTT. Amino acids: CASSSDRSSNQPQHF.

The rearrangement joins TRBV19 to TRBJ1-5; D is uncertain. The ends were cut back, 5 bases at V and 0 bases at J, with 11 bases in the middle. Germline lookup yields CDR1 LNHDA and CDR2 SQIVND (reference sequence). The length of the CDR3 is 15 residues. In DNA, the CDR3 is TGTGCCAGTAGTTGGGTCGAGGGTAGCAATCAGCCCCAGCATTTT. This translates into CASSWVEGSNQPQHF.

Concerning this clone: An end of the junction does not agree with germline; a read error may underlie this. The J gene is TRBJ2-3, the V gene TRBV27, with D possibly matching TRBD2 (6 bases). CDR1 and CDR2 (germline): MNHEY, SMNVEV (reference sequence). The CDR3 is 15 residues long. This CDR3 reads CASSLLAAGTDTQYF. The CDR3 DNA follows: TGTGCCAGCAGCTTATTAGCGGCGGGCACAGATACGCAGTATTTT.

This rearrangement joins TRBV5-1 to TRBJ2-1; D gene unclear. V lost 0 bases and J 3 bases, leaving 7 bases between the germline ends. The CDR3 length is 14 residues. Germline V gene lookup returns CDR1 SGHRS and CDR2 YFSETQ. This chain's CDR3 is CASSLGAVYNEQFF. CDR3 DNA sequence: TGCGCCAGCAGCTTGGGAGCTGTCTACAATGAGCAGTTCTTC.

This clone was counted between two and nine times. CDR3 DNA: TGTGCCAGCAGCTTAGGGTTCGGGGAGACCCAGTACTTC. Protein: CASSLGFGETQYF. The rearrangement links TRBV7-3 to TRBJ2-5; D unclear. In germline, CDR1 is SGHTA, CDR2 FQGTGA. V was trimmed by 2 bases and J by 5 bases, leaving 9 bases between them. The CDR3 extends over 13 amino acids.

This chain connects TRBV7-9 to TRBJ1-2; D might be TRBD1 (5 bases). The germline CDR1 and CDR2 sequences are SEHNR and FQNEAQ (reference sequence). Trimming left V 2 bases short and J 4 bases short, with 17 bases between. The CDR3 is 16 amino acids. DNA for the CDR3: TGTGCCAGCAGCTTACCCAACTCTTACGGGGGCTATGGCTACACCTTC. Translating it yields CASSLPNSYGGYGYTF.

This clone occurred once. The chain employs TRBV5-1 and TRBJ1-3; D unresolved. This CDR3 comprises 14 residues. In germline, CDR1 is SGHRS, CDR2 YFSETQ. With 0 bases removed from V and 8 bases from J, the gap between germline ends came to 12 bases. CDR3 amino acids: CASSLDSSLYTIYF. CDR3 DNA sequence: TGCGCCAGCAGCTTGGACAGTTCTTTGTACACCATATATTTT.

V gene TRBV6-5 combines with J gene TRBJ1-5; TRBD1 matches 7 bases. The CDR3 has 16 residues. Trimming took 4 bases from V and 2 from J; bases not matched to a gene: 8. Germline CDR1 and CDR2: MNHEY and SVGAGI. The CDR3 DNA follows: TGTGCCAGCAGTTTATCGGCTACAGGGGGCAATCAGCCCCAGCATTTT. Its translation: CASSLSATGGNQPQHF.

The chain links TRBV7-2 to TRBJ2-2, with D possibly matching TRBD1 (5 bases). Germline V CDR1 and CDR2: SGHTA, FQGNSA. Trimming took 2 bases from V and 5 from J, leaving 12 bases between them. This CDR3 has 15 amino acids. The CDR3 here is CASSLYVSGTGELFF. Written as DNA, the CDR3 is TGTGCCAGCAGCTTATATGTATCAGGGACCGGGGAGCTGTTTTTT.

The rearrangement joins TRBV27 to TRBJ2-7; D may be TRBD1 (6 bases). CDR3 length: 13 amino acids. Trimming shortened V by 3 bases and J by 4 bases, and 10 bases separated the two germline ends. The germline gives CDR1 MNHEY, CDR2 SMNVEV (reference sequence). CDR3 DNA: TGTGCCAGCAGTTTCCAGGGGTATTACGAGCAGTACTTC. Translation: CASSFQGYYEQYF.

The rearrangement joins TRBV2 to TRBJ2-3; 8 nucleotides agree with TRBD2. The germline V gene has CDR1 SNHLY and CDR2 FYNNEI. After removal of 3 bases from V and 0 bases from J, the junction contained 5 bases not matched to a gene. CDR3 length: 16 residues. CDR3 residues: CASSEDSGASTDTQYF. CDR3 DNA: TGTGCCAGCAGTGAGGATAGCGGGGCCAGCACAGATACGCAGTATTTT.